The 32 T cell receptor beta chains below come from one sample, sequenced in a study of human T cells and chemical hapten exposure. MiXCR, applied by TCRdb to the RACE reads, yields one record per CDR3 protein. The data contain a few hundred thousand distinct CDR3 sequences, approximately 8.4% of them seen just once; the ten biggest clones take up approximately 2.3%. Time point noted: pre-sensitization, week 0. Specified treatment: therapeutic diphenylcyclopropenone sensitization with weekly scalp DPC. The sequences come from whole blood, collected in connection with sensitization to the hapten diphenylcyclopropenone (DPC). The receptor set was obtained from a woman in her 40s with alopecia areata. Some clones in this sample may be carry-over from other donors' samples.

This clonotype was found many times. The chain combines TRBV4-2 with TRBJ1-4; possibly TRBD1 for D (5 bases). This CDR3 has 15 amino acids. V shed 0 bases and J shed 3 bases, with 8 bases lying between them. The V gene's germline CDR1 is LGHNA and CDR2 YNFKEQ. CDR3 in DNA: TGTGCCAGCAGCCAAGACGGAGGGGCTAATGAAAAACTGTTTTTT. Its protein is CASSQDGGANEKLFF.

The chain has TRBV10-3 and TRBJ2-1; D possibly uses TRBD1 or TRBD2 (5 bases each). Trimming cost V 3 bases and J 2 bases, with 14 bases left between them. The germline CDR1 and CDR2 sequences are ENHRY and SYGVKD. The CDR3 extends over 16 amino acids. CDR3 sequence: CAISDQKVGAYNEQFF. For the CDR3, the DNA is TGTGCCATCAGTGATCAGAAGGTGGGGGCCTACAATGAGCAGTTCTTC.

The chain combines TRBV6-2 or TRBV6-3 with TRBJ2-1; 10 bases are a match to TRBD2. The CDR3 covers 15 residues. With V trimmed by 6 bases and J by 8 bases, 10 bases remained unmatched. Germline values: CDR1 MNHEY, CDR2 SVGEGT. CDR3 DNA sequence: TGTGCCAGCAGCCTCCTAGCGGGAGATCCCCATGAGCAGTTCTTC. It translates to CASSLLAGDPHEQFF.

This clonotype has a handful of counts. This chain links TRBV28 with TRBJ2-3; 12 nucleotides align to TRBD2. With V trimmed by 3 bases and J by 4 bases, 11 bases remained unmatched. From germline, CDR1 is MDHEN and CDR2 SYDVKM. The CDR3 consists of 18 residues. CDR3 sequence: CASSFGLAGGPSADTQYF. The CDR3, as DNA: TGTGCCAGCAGTTTTGGGCTAGCGGGAGGGCCCTCGGCAGATACGCAGTATTTT.

The table lists this clonotype with a few counts. The V and J genes are TRBV6-5 and TRBJ2-1; the match to TRBD2 covers 7 bases. The CDR3 length is 14 residues. The V and J ends lost 5 bases and 3 bases, in that order; junction bases with no gene match: 4. Germline-derived CDR1 and CDR2 are MNHEY and SVGAGI. CDR3 DNA: TGTGCCAGCAGTCCCCAGCGGGACTACAATGAGCAGTTCTTC. Encoded protein: CASSPQRDYNEQFF.

This clonotype was seen only a few times. The chain links TRBV12-3 or TRBV12-4 to TRBJ1-5; D gene uncertain. The CDR3 sequence is 12 residues long. V was cut by 2 bases and J by 6 bases, with 5 bases left in between. CDR3 loop: CASSLSAQPQHF. Written as DNA, the CDR3 is TGTGCCAGCAGTTTAAGCGCTCAGCCCCAGCATTTT.

The sample holds many counts of this clonotype. The V and J genes are TRBV9 and TRBJ2-3; D is undetermined. The CDR3 is made up of 14 amino acids. Trimming left V 0 bases short and J 2 bases short, with 7 bases between. Germline lookup yields CDR1 SGDLS and CDR2 YYNGEE. In DNA form, the CDR3 reads TGTGCCAGCAGCGTAGGTCCACTCACAGATACGCAGTATTTT. Amino acid sequence: CASSVGPLTDTQYF.

The chain has TRBV4-1 and TRBJ2-1; TRBD2 might be the D (5 bases). Germline V gene sequence: CDR1 MGHRA, CDR2 YSYEKL. The CDR3 consists of 17 residues. Trimming shortened V by 1 base and J by 0 bases, and 13 bases separated the two germline ends. The CDR3 reads CASSQGSSQSSYNEQFF. For the CDR3, the DNA is TGCGCCAGCAGCCAAGGGTCTAGCCAAAGCTCCTACAATGAGCAGTTCTTC.

At least ten counts were recorded for this clonotype. The chain employs TRBV7-8 and TRBJ1-2, with 8 bases aligning to TRBD1. Germline V CDR1 and CDR2: SGHVS, FQNEAQ. J was trimmed by 0 bases and V by 5 bases; bases with no gene match: 8. The CDR3 is 16 amino acids. CDR3 protein: CASSPGTGHTNYGYTF. CDR3 DNA: TGTGCCAGCAGCCCCGGGACAGGCCACACTAACTATGGCTACACCTTC.

This clonotype was picked up many times. The chain combines TRBV4-2 with TRBJ1-2; D gene unclear. Trimming removed 0 bases from V and 2 bases from J, with 10 bases in between. This CDR3 has 15 amino acids. Germline V CDR1 and CDR2: LGHNA, YNFKEQ. The CDR3, as DNA: TGTGCCAGCAGCCAAGATACAAAGGGAAACTATGGCTACACCTTC. This sequence encodes CASSQDTKGNYGYTF.

This clonotype is a singleton in its sample. The chain combines TRBV20-1 with TRBJ1-2; 7 bases fit TRBD1. This CDR3 is built from 15 residues. Trimming removed 1 base from V and 3 bases from J; junction bases left unmatched: 8. CDR1 DFQATT and CDR2 SNEGSKA come from the germline V gene (reference sequence). CDR3 protein: CSARGDRDNYYGYTF. The CDR3 coding sequence is TGCAGTGCTAGAGGGGACAGAGATAACTACTATGGCTACACCTTC.

The CDR3 protein is CASSPLRGPSTDTQYF. The CDR3 nucleotides are TGTGCCAGCTCACCACTGCGGGGACCTAGCACAGATACGCAGTATTTT. The J gene is TRBJ2-3, the V gene TRBV18; weak D call: TRBD2 (6 bases). Per germline, CDR1 KGHSH and CDR2 LQKENI. The CDR3 has 16 residues. V was clipped by 1 base and J by 0 bases, with 11 bases between them.

The CDR3 DNA follows: TGTGCCACCAGCCCTACAGGGGAGGCCTACGAGCAGTACTTC. This sequence encodes CATSPTGEAYEQYF. V usage is TRBV15 and J usage is TRBJ2-7; D might be TRBD1 (7 bases). The V gene's germline CDR1 is LNHNV and CDR2 YYDKDF (reference sequence). The CDR3 runs to 14 residues. V was shortened by 5 bases and J by 2 bases, with 13 bases between the two germline ends.

J is TRBJ1-6 and V is TRBV20-1; D not resolved. The CDR3 is 15 amino acids. Germline lookup yields CDR1 DFQATT and CDR2 SNEGSKA (reference sequence). Deletions cut 0 bases from V and 10 bases from J, with 16 bases between. The CDR3 nucleotides are TGCAGTGCTAGAGAAGTGGACTTTGCAGCGTCACCCCTCCACTTT. This translates into CSAREVDFAASPLHF.

This clonotype was picked up a small number of times. The chain recombines TRBV11-3 with TRBJ2-3; D is unresolved. Trimming took 1 base from V and 0 from J, leaving 8 bases between them. Germline lookup yields CDR1 SGHNT and CDR2 YENEEA. The CDR3 has 15 residues. The CDR3 spells CASSLVSTSTDTQYF. The CDR3 bases are TGTGCCAGCAGCTTAGTCTCAACTAGCACAGATACGCAGTATTTT.

This clonotype was counted only a few times. This chain uses TRBV5-1 with TRBJ2-5; D is perhaps TRBD1 or TRBD2 (6 bases each). Germline V gene lookup returns CDR1 SGHRS and CDR2 YFSETQ. Trimming left V 1 base short and J 3 bases short, with 16 bases between. This CDR3 comprises 16 residues. For the CDR3, the DNA is TGCGCCAGCAGCTTGAATGGGGGGCTGGCGGAAGAGACCCAGTACTTC. The encoded protein is CASSLNGGLAEETQYF.

This clonotype occurred many times. For the CDR3, the DNA is TGTGCCAGCAGTTTCGGACAGGGGGCTCGGAACACTGAAGCTTTCTTT. This sequence encodes CASSFGQGARNTEAFF. The J gene is TRBJ1-1, the V gene TRBV6-6; the match to TRBD1 covers 11 bases. The CDR3 totals 16 residues. Germline CDR1 reads MNHNY; CDR2 reads SVGAGI (reference sequence). V lost 4 bases and J lost 1; bases outside the gene matches: 5.

This clonotype was picked up many times. The chain has TRBV5-4 and TRBJ2-2; D not resolved. Trimming took 4 bases from V and 4 from J, leaving 8 bases between them. The CDR3 loop spans 13 amino acids. The germline CDR1 and CDR2 sequences are SGHNT and YYREEE (reference sequence). CDR3 nucleotide sequence: TGTGCCAGCAGCACCGGGTCCACCGGGGAGCTGTTTTTT. This sequence encodes CASSTGSTGELFF.

This clonotype was observed a few times. This chain joins TRBV24-1 and TRBJ1-1; D uncertain. CDR3 length: 14 residues. Per the germline V gene, CDR1 is KGHDR and CDR2 is SFDVKD. V dropped 8 bases and J dropped 6 bases, with 18 bases sitting between them. The CDR3 bases are TGTGCCACCACGCCTAGCGATAAGGTTGCTGAAGCTTTCTTT. It is translated as CATTPSDKVAEAFF.

V and J are TRBV12-3 or TRBV12-4 and TRBJ1-6; D is ambiguous. V lost 2 bases to trimming and J lost 5 bases, with 13 bases between them. The CDR3 is 16 residues long. The CDR3 bases are TGTGCCAGCAGTTTAAAGGGCGGCGGGAATAATTCACCCCTCCACTTT. It is translated as CASSLKGGGNNSPLHF.

The V call is TRBV7-2, the J call TRBJ1-4; D is unclear. The CDR3 spans 14 residues. CDR1 and CDR2 (germline): SGHTA, FQGNSA. V was trimmed by 5 bases and J by 4 bases, leaving 11 bases between them. The CDR3 region has the DNA TGTGCCAGCAGCATGGGGATAATTAATGAAAAACTGTTTTTT. It is translated as CASSMGIINEKLFF.

V usage is TRBV10-3 and J usage is TRBJ2-5; TRBD1 aligns across 8 bases. The length of the CDR3 is 13 residues. Germline lookup yields CDR1 ENHRY and CDR2 SYGVKD. V lost 6 bases, J lost 2 bases, and 2 bases stayed unmatched. The CDR3 DNA reads as TGTGCCATCAGAAGACAGGGGCAAGAGACCCAGTACTTC. Amino acids: CAIRRQGQETQYF.

The chain employs TRBV6-5 and TRBJ2-7, with D unclear. Looked up from germline, CDR1 is MNHEY and CDR2 is SVGAGI. This CDR3 has 15 amino acids. Trimming took 6 bases from V and 0 from J, leaving 15 bases between them. CDR3 sequence reads: CASSPDRPTSYEQYF. CDR3 bases: TGTGCCAGCAGCCCAGACCGACCCACCTCCTACGAGCAGTACTTC.

In this sample, this clonotype turned up many times. One end of the junction does not line up with germline, which may come from a read error. This rearrangement joins TRBV11-2 to TRBJ2-4; TRBD1 aligns across 9 bases. Germline values: CDR1 SGHAT, CDR2 FQNNGV. CDR3 length: 11 residues. As DNA, the CDR3 is TGTGCCAGCAGCTTGGGGACAGGGTTGGACTTC. Encoded protein: CASSLGTGLDF.

The table lists this clonotype with a few counts. This chain uses TRBV28 with TRBJ2-7, with TRBD1 matching 10 bases. The V and J ends lost 6 bases and 6 bases, in that order; junction bases with no gene match: 5. This CDR3 region has 13 residues. Germline CDR1 MDHEN, CDR2 SYDVKM. The DNA for the CDR3 is TGTGCCAGCAGCTCGGGACAGGGGCGCGAGCAGTACTTC. This gives the protein CASSSGQGREQYF.

This clonotype showed up many times. This sequence joins TRBV7-9 and TRBJ2-7; D gene unclear. The CDR3 sequence is 12 residues long. Trimming pared 4 bases from V and 3 bases from J, leaving 7 bases between. Germline-derived CDR1 and CDR2 are SEHNR and FQNEAQ (reference sequence). The CDR3 nucleotides are TGTGCCAGCAGCTCACGATTCTACGAGCAGTACTTC. Its translation: CASSSRFYEQYF.

This clonotype was counted ten times or more. The chain carries TRBV5-1 and TRBJ1-4, with no clear D. V was pared by 0 bases and J by 7 bases, with 10 bases between. CDR3 length: 14 amino acids. In germline, CDR1 is SGHRS, CDR2 YFSETQ. CDR3 in DNA: TGCGCCAGCAGCTTGGGGCAACTTGGTGAAAAACTGTTTTTT. Its translation: CASSLGQLGEKLFF.

The chain carries TRBV20-1 and TRBJ1-1, with TRBD1 as a possible D gene (6 bases). Trimming cost V 1 base and J 3 bases, with 9 bases left between them. The germline gives CDR1 DFQATT, CDR2 SNEGSKA (reference sequence). The CDR3 covers 13 residues. CDR3 nucleotides: TGCAGTGCTAGAGGACAGGACGACACTGAAGCTTTCTTT. Translating it yields CSARGQDDTEAFF.

The gene calls are TRBV5-5 and TRBJ2-7; D is unresolved. From germline, CDR1 is SGHKS and CDR2 YYEKEE (reference sequence). The V and J ends lost 9 bases and 7 bases respectively, with 23 bases between them. The CDR3 has 14 residues. The DNA of the CDR3 is TGTGCCACCACTAAAACCACCTCCTTGAGGGAGCAGTACTTC. It is translated as CATTKTTSLREQYF.

Regarding this clonotype: A much bigger clone sits one base away, suggesting this may be a read error. Because the CDR3 is missing its conserved closing phenylalanine or tryptophan, this is likely a read error. The chain couples TRBV5-1 to TRBJ2-4; D possibly corresponds to TRBD2 (7 bases). V lost 0 bases, J lost 1 base, and 8 bases lay in between. The germline gives CDR1 SGHRS, CDR2 YFSETQ. The CDR3 totals 15 residues. In DNA form, the CDR3 reads TGCGCCAGCAGCTTGGCGGGGGGCGCCAAAAACATTCAGTACTCC. This translates into CASSLAGGAKNIQYS.

CDR3 sequence: CSVGLSGGEQYF. For the CDR3, the DNA is TGCAGCGTTGGTTTATCTGGCGGCGAGCAGTACTTC. The chain links TRBV29-1 to TRBJ2-7; the D is unclear. This CDR3 is built from 12 residues. Germline CDR1 and CDR2: SQVTM and ANQGSEA. V was clipped by 4 bases and J by 6 bases, with 13 bases between them.

V is TRBV2 and J is TRBJ2-3; no clear D. Trimming left V 5 bases short and J 4 bases short, with 13 bases between. CDR1 SNHLY and CDR2 FYNNEI come from the germline V gene. The length of the CDR3 is 14 residues. CDR3 bases: TGTGCCAGCAGTCTCTCGCAGGCGGCAGATACGCAGTATTTT. This encodes CASSLSQAADTQYF.